These 10 T cell receptor beta chains were all obtained from the same sample, sequenced in a study of shared clonotypes between healthy human individuals. The protocol was immunoSEQ multiplex PCR, while the TCRdb copy is restricted to in-frame clones and leaves out a portion. This repertoire shows about 2 million clones, 85% to 95% found once; its top ten account for under 0.15%. The sequenced sample was naive CD4+ T cells sorted from blood. Subset denoted: CD45RA+ positively selected. The receptors were gathered from a young man in good health.

The gene calls are TRBV5-1 and TRBJ2-3; D not resolved. CDR1 and CDR2 (germline): SGHRS, YFSETQ. The CDR3 contains 16 residues. V shed 4 bases and J shed 0 bases, with 15 bases lying between them. The CDR3 bases are TGCGCCAGCAGCCCAACGGCGCGCTCTAGCACAGATACGCAGTATTTT. It codes for CASSPTARSSTDTQYF.

The V gene is TRBV6-1, the J gene TRBJ1-6; unclear D gene. The CDR3 is made up of 15 amino acids. The V end was cut by 0 bases, the J end by 9 bases, with 12 bases between. Germline loops: CDR1 MNHNS, CDR2 SASEGT. The DNA for the CDR3 is TGTGCCAGCAGTGAAGCGGGAGGGCTCAGTTCACCCCTCCACTTT. Its translation is CASSEAGGLSSPLHF.

This chain connects TRBV11-2 to TRBJ2-3; the match to TRBD2 covers 9 bases. This CDR3 has 15 amino acids. The J segment lost 1 base and the V segment lost 5 bases, leaving 4 bases of the junction unmatched. The V gene's germline CDR1 is SGHAT and CDR2 FQNNGV. CDR3 loop: CASSGGRGGTDTQYF. The CDR3 DNA reads TGTGCCAGCAGCGGCGGGAGGGGCGGCACAGATACGCAGTATTTT.

V and J are TRBV11-2 and TRBJ2-3; 11 positions match TRBD2. The CDR3 consists of 19 residues. V shed 5 bases and J 2 bases; nucleotides not matched to a gene: 15. Germline V lookup: CDR1 SGHAT, CDR2 FQNNGV. The CDR3 reads CASSDPRGTSGTNTDTQYF. The CDR3 DNA sequence: TGTGCCAGCAGCGACCCCCGTGGGACTAGCGGCACCAACACAGATACGCAGTATTTT.

CDR3 bases: TGCAGCGTTAAGGACAGGCCTAATCAGCCCCAGCATTTT. Translated, it gives CSVKDRPNQPQHF. This chain connects TRBV29-1 to TRBJ1-5; 7 positions match TRBD1. V dropped 5 bases and J dropped 4; count of bases not matched to a gene: 5. Germline V gene lookup returns CDR1 SQVTM and CDR2 ANQGSEA. The length of the CDR3 is 13 residues.

The count of this clone is one. The V call is TRBV9, the J call TRBJ2-5, with TRBD2 matching over 9 bases. The CDR3 consists of 16 residues. Germline V lookup: CDR1 SGDLS, CDR2 YYNGEE. V shed 0 bases and J 5 bases; nucleotides not matched to a gene: 8. CDR3 residues: CASSVVGSGGLETQYF. DNA of the CDR3: TGTGCCAGCAGCGTAGTTGGTAGCGGGGGTTTGGAGACCCAGTACTTC.

This clone was recorded once. The rearrangement joins TRBV27 to TRBJ2-3; tentatively, D is TRBD2 (6 bases). The CDR3 loop spans 14 amino acids. The V end lost 3 bases, the J end lost 4 bases, and 11 bases lay between the germline ends. Germline CDR1 and CDR2: MNHEY and SMNVEV (reference sequence). The CDR3 nucleotides read TGTGCCAGCAGTTTTTGGCGGGACCCAGATACGCAGTATTTT. Its translation: CASSFWRDPDTQYF.

The rearrangement uses TRBV30 and TRBJ2-1, with 9 positions matching TRBD2. This CDR3 is 15 amino acids long. Germline CDR1 is GTSNPN and CDR2 is SVGIG (reference sequence). With 2 bases clipped from V and 10 bases from J, the junction kept 12 bases outside the gene matches. DNA for the CDR3: TGTGCCTGGAGTAGCAGCGGGGGGCGCTTCGGGGAGCAGTTCTTC. Its translation: CAWSSSGGRFGEQFF.

The DNA of the CDR3 is TGCGCCAGCAGCGTAGACAGTCCAGCCCCCTACGAGCAGTACTTC. This gives the protein CASSVDSPAPYEQYF. The chain couples TRBV5-1 to TRBJ2-7, with D tentatively TRBD1 (5 bases). Trimming stripped 4 bases from V and 2 bases from J, with 16 bases between. This CDR3 is 15 amino acids long. CDR1 SGHRS and CDR2 YFSETQ come from the germline V gene.

CDR3 in amino acids: CAAEDRRGTEAFF. Here the CDR3 DNA reads TGTGCCGCGGAAGACAGGAGAGGGACTGAAGCTTTCTTT. The chain uses TRBV6-5 and TRBJ1-1, with D maybe TRBD1 (6 bases). This CDR3 contains 13 residues. V lost 11 bases to trimming and J lost 5 bases, with 18 bases between them. CDR1 is MNHEY, CDR2 SVGAGI, per germline.